Below, 16 T cell receptor beta chains from the same sample are listed, as sequenced in a study of tumor and adjacent non-tumor tissue in lung cancer. RNA was extracted from bulk tissue without any cell sorting. Distant lung tissue was collected more than 3 cm away from the tumor edge. TCRbeta libraries were built with three rounds of nested PCR, modified from ARM-PCR. Using its own MiXCR run on the multiplex PCR reads, TCRdb lists one record per CDR3 protein. The table lists about 80,000 distinct CDR3 sequences, approximately 78% of them singletons. The sequenced sample was distant non-tumor lung tissue. Receptors were obtained from a man aged 55-75 years with non-small cell lung cancer.

The chain couples TRBV6-6 to TRBJ1-2, with D possibly being TRBD1 (5 bases). CDR3 length equals 13 residues. Trimming shortened V by 6 bases and J by 2 bases, and 10 bases separated the two germline ends. Germline loops: CDR1 MNHNY, CDR2 SVGAGI (reference sequence). CDR3 region: CASSAGQNYGYTF. The CDR3 DNA reads as TGTGCCAGCAGCGCGGGGCAGAACTATGGCTACACCTTC.

With respect to this clonotype: One junction end does not reproduce the germline sequence, and a read error may be involved. The chain combines TRBV6-5 with TRBJ2-1; D remains unclear. CDR1 MNHEY and CDR2 SVGAGI come from the germline V gene. The CDR3 runs to 11 residues. The CDR3: CASSQGPLKVF. DNA of the CDR3: TGCGCCAGCAGCCAAGGCCCCCTTAAAGTCTTC.

The chain is built from TRBV6-5 and TRBJ2-7; D possibly uses TRBD1 or TRBD2 (5 bases each). Trimming removed 8 bases from V and 13 bases from J, with 30 bases in between. This CDR3 is built from 15 residues. Germline-derived CDR1 and CDR2 are MNHEY and SVGAGI. The chain's CDR3 is CASGNGGVTPYEEYF. The CDR3 coding sequence is TGTGCCAGCGGCAATGGGGGAGTCACTCCCTACGAGGAATACTTC.

The genes are TRBV20-1 and TRBJ2-1; tentative D call: TRBD1 (6 bases). This CDR3 contains 14 residues. Per germline, CDR1 DFQATT and CDR2 SNEGSKA (reference sequence). V was trimmed by 6 bases and J by 6 bases, leaving 18 bases between them. The DNA for the CDR3 is TGCAGTGCCATTCCCGACAGGATCGTCAATGAGCAGTTCTTC. It codes for CSAIPDRIVNEQFF.

Turning to this clonotype: At one boundary the junction diverges from the germline segment, which might be a read error. V and J are TRBV5-6 and TRBJ2-7, with D perhaps matching TRBD2 (6 bases). The V gene's germline CDR1 is SGHDT and CDR2 YYEEEE. The CDR3 sequence is 17 residues long. The CDR3 DNA follows: TGTGCCAACAGCTTGGGGGGTTGGACCGACGCTTCCTACGAGCAGTGCTTC. This sequence encodes CANSLGGWTDASYEQCF. Together with reference TRBV5-6 and TRBJ2-7, the CDR3 gives the full variable domain: DAGVTQSPTHLIKTRGQQVTLRCSPKSGHDTVSWYQQALGQGPQFIFQYYEEEERQRGNFPDRFSGHQFPNYSSELNVNALLLGDSALYLCANSLGGWTDASYEQCFGPGTRLTVT.

This clonotype was seen a handful of times. This may stem from a read error, because a much larger clone lies one nucleotide away. This rearrangement joins TRBV4-2 to TRBJ2-3; a weak D match, TRBD1 (6 bases). The CDR3 runs 15 residues. Germline V gene data show CDR1 as LGHNA and CDR2 as YNFKEQ. This chain's CDR3 is CVSSHNYGGADTQYF. Written as DNA, the CDR3 is TGTGTCAGCAGCCACAACTATGGGGGCGCAGATACGCAGTATTTT.

A word on this clonotype: Germline is not matched at one junction end, which may reflect a read error. V is TRBV10-1 and J is TRBJ2-2; 9 bases align to TRBD2. Germline values: CDR1 WNHNN, CDR2 SYGVQD (reference sequence). CDR3 length: 17 amino acids. The CDR3 coding sequence is TGCGCCAGCATTCCCACCCCCCCAGCGGGAGGATCCGGGGAGCTGCTTTTT. Translation gives CASIPTPPAGGSGELLF.

As for this clonotype: One base away lies a much larger clone, so this may be a sequencing read error. CDR3 sequence reads: CASRAGPQNSPLHF. In DNA, the CDR3 is TGTGCCAGCAGGGCGGGGCCGCAGAATTCACCCCTCCACTTT. The chain recombines TRBV12-3 or TRBV12-4 with TRBJ1-6; D is perhaps TRBD1 (5 bases). The CDR3 has 14 residues. V lost 6 bases to trimming and J lost 7 bases, with 13 bases between them.

The rearrangement uses TRBV7-9 and TRBJ2-1; D remains ambiguous. Germline CDR1 reads SEHNR; CDR2 reads FQNEAQ (reference sequence). This CDR3 is 13 amino acids long. Trimming pared 5 bases from V and 8 bases from J, leaving 13 bases between. The CDR3 protein is CASSVTCLHEQFF. CDR3 nucleotide sequence: TGTGCCAGCAGCGTTACATGTCTGCATGAGCAGTTCTTC.

CDR3 in amino acids: CASTRHFGGTDTQYF. As DNA, the CDR3 is TGTGCCAGCACCCGACATTTTGGTGGCACAGATACGCAGTATTTT. The chain links TRBV6-1 to TRBJ2-3; D not resolved. From germline, CDR1 is MNHNS and CDR2 SASEGT. Trimming took off 7 bases at V and 1 base at J, with 15 bases between the two ends. The CDR3 is 15 amino acids.

V is TRBV20-1 and J is TRBJ1-1, with TRBD1 matching 7 bases. With 1 base clipped from V and 4 bases from J, the junction kept 6 bases outside the gene matches. Germline CDR1 is DFQATT and CDR2 is SNEGSKA (reference sequence). CDR3 length: 14 amino acids. The CDR3 here is CSARGGGTVTEAFF. The CDR3 coding sequence is TGCAGTGCTAGAGGCGGTGGGACAGTCACTGAAGCTTTCTTT.

This clonotype appeared once. A much bigger clone sits one base away, suggesting this may be a read error. The conserved closing phenylalanine or tryptophan is absent in this CDR3, likely reflecting a read error. The chain's CDR3 is CASSESPVAFS. CDR3 sequence (DNA): TGTGCCAGCAGTGAATCCCCGGTTGCTTTCTCT. The chain is built from TRBV6-1 and TRBJ1-1; D remains unclear. The CDR3 is 11 amino acids. Germline values: CDR1 MNHNS, CDR2 SASEGT. Deletions cut 2 bases from V and 11 bases from J, with 9 bases between.

To note about this clonotype: A much larger clone differs from this one at a single base, so this may be a read error. The rearrangement joins TRBV11-2 to TRBJ2-5, with 13 bases identical to TRBD2. This CDR3 comprises 16 residues. From germline, CDR1 is SGHAT and CDR2 FQNNGV. The CDR3 reads CASSQGLAGLVETHYF. The CDR3 DNA is TGTGCCAGCAGCCAGGGACTAGCGGGATTAGTAGAGACCCACTACTTC.

The gene calls are TRBV6-5 and TRBJ2-7; D is ambiguous. Trimming left V 7 bases short and J 0 bases short, with 10 bases between. CDR3 size: 13 residues. From germline, CDR1 is MNHEY and CDR2 SVGAGI. The CDR3 region has the DNA TGTGCCAGCAACCCCCAATCCTCCTACGAGCAGTACTTC. Translating it yields CASNPQSSYEQYF.

About this clonotype itself: At one end, the junction sequence differs from germline, possibly due to a read error. This sequence joins TRBV11-3 and TRBJ2-5, with a weak D call TRBD1 (6 bases). The germline CDR1 and CDR2 sequences are SGHNT and YENEEA. CDR3 length: 13 amino acids. CDR3 sequence: CTSSSGQQETQHF. The CDR3 bases are TGTACCAGCAGCTCGGGACAACAAGAGACCCAGCACTTC.

This clonotype was picked up one time. The junction and the germline gene differ at one end; a read error may be behind it. The V and J genes are TRBV6-1 and TRBJ2-1; a possible D gene is TRBD2 (6 bases). Germline V gives CDR1 MNHNS, CDR2 SASEGT. The CDR3 is made up of 14 amino acids. The CDR3: CASRGDFLYYEQFF. CDR3 DNA sequence: TGTGCCAGCAGGGGGGACTTTTTATACTATGAACAGTTCTTC.